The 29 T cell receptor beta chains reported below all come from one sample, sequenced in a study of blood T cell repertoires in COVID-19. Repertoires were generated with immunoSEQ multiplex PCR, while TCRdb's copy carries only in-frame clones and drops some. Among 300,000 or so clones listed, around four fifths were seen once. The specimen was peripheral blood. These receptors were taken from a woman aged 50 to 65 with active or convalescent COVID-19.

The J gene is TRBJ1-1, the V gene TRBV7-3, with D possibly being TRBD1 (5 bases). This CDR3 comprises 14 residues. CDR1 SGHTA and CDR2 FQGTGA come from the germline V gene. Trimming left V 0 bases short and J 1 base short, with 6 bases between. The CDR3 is CASSLTRANTEAFF. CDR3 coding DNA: TGTGCCAGCAGCTTAACCAGGGCGAACACTGAAGCTTTCTTT.

CDR3 region: CATPRTERHYEQYF. The CDR3 coding sequence is TGCGCCACTCCAAGGACAGAGCGTCATTACGAGCAGTACTTC. V is TRBV4-1 and J is TRBJ2-7; maybe TRBD1 (6 bases). Germline CDR1 reads MGHRA; CDR2 reads YSYEKL. CDR3 length equals 14 residues. V lost 10 bases, J lost 4 bases, and 20 bases lay in between.

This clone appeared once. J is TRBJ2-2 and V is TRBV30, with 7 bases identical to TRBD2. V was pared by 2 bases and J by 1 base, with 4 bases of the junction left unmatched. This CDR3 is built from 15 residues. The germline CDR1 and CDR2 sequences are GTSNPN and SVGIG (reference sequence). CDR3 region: CAWSPGLLNTGELFF. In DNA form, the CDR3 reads TGTGCCTGGAGTCCGGGACTACTGAACACCGGGGAGCTGTTTTTT.

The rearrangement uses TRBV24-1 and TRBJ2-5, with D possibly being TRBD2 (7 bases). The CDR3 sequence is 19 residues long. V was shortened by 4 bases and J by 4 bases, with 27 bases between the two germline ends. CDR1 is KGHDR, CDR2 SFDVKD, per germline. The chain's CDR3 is CATSDAEGGRVLKRETQYF. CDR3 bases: TGTGCCACCAGTGACGCCGAGGGGGGGAGGGTTCTGAAGAGAGAGACCCAGTACTTC.

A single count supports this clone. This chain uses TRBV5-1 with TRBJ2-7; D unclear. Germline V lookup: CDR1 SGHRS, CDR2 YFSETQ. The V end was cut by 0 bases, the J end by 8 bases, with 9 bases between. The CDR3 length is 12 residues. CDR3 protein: CASSLDSIKQYF. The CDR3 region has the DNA TGCGCCAGCAGCTTGGATTCTATTAAGCAGTACTTC.

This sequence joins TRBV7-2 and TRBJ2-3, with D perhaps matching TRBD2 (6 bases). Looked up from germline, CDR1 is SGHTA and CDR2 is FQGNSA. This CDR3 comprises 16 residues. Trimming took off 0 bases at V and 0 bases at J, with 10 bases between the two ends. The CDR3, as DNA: TGTGCCAGCAGCTTAGCAGCGGGCCTTAGCACAGATACGCAGTATTTT. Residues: CASSLAAGLSTDTQYF.

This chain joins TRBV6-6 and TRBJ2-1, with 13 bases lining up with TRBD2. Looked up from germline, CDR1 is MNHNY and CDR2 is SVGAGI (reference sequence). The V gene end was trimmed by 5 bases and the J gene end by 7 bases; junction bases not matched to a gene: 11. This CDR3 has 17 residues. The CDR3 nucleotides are TGTGCCAGCAGTCCCGGGTGGACTAGCGGGAGTCGGAATGAGCAGTTCTTC. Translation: CASSPGWTSGSRNEQFF.

CDR3 sequence: CASRRAVANEKLFF. The CDR3 DNA reads TGTGCCAGTCGACGCGCGGTGGCTAATGAAAAACTGTTTTTT. The chain recombines TRBV7-2 with TRBJ1-4, with D uncertain. Looked up from germline, CDR1 is SGHTA and CDR2 is FQGNSA. The CDR3 is made up of 14 amino acids. Trimming pared 9 bases from V and 3 bases from J, leaving 14 bases between.

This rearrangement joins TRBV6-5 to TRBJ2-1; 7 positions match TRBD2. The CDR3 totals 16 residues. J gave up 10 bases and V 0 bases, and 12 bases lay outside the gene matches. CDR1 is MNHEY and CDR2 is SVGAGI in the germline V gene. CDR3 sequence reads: CASSYSGLAVLREQFF. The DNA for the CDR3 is TGTGCCAGCAGTTACTCGGGGCTAGCGGTTCTGCGAGAGCAGTTCTTC.

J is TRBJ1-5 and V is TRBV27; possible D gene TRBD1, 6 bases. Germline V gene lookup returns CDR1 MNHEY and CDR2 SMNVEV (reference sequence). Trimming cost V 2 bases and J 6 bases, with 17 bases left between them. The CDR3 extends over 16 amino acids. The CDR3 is CASSLGGADQSQPQHF. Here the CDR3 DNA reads TGTGCCAGCAGTTTAGGGGGGGCAGATCAAAGTCAGCCCCAGCATTTT.

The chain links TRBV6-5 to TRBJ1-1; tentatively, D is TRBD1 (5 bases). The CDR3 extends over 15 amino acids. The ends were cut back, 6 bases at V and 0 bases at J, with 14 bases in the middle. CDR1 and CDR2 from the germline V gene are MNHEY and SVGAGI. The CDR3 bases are TGTGCCAGCAGAAGACAGTCTTTCATGAACACTGAAGCTTTCTTT. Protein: CASRRQSFMNTEAFF.

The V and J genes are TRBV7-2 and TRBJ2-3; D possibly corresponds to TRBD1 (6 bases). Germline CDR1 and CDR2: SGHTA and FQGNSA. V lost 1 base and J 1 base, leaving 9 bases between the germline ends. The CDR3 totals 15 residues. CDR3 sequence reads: CASSLVGAGTDTQYF. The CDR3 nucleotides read TGTGCCAGCAGCTTAGTGGGGGCAGGCACAGATACGCAGTATTTT. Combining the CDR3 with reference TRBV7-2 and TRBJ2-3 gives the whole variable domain GAGVSQSPSNKVTEKGKDVELRCDPISGHTALYWYRQSLGQGLEFLIYFQGNSAPDKSGLPSDRFSAERTGGSVSTLTIQRTQQEDSAVYLCASSLVGAGTDTQYFGPGTRLTVL.

The CDR3 DNA is TGCAGCGTTGAACGACAGTTGAACACTGAAGCTTTCTTT. Translation gives CSVERQLNTEAFF. V gene TRBV29-1 combines with J gene TRBJ1-1, with D possibly matching TRBD1 (5 bases). From germline, CDR1 is SQVTM and CDR2 ANQGSEA. V was cut by 2 bases and J by 0 bases, with 7 bases left in between. The CDR3 spans 13 residues.

CDR3 nucleotide sequence: TGTGCCATCATCGCGAACCCAGGGGGCCTTAATGGCTACACCTTC. It is translated as CAIIANPGGLNGYTF. The chain recombines TRBV10-3 with TRBJ1-2; the match to TRBD1 covers 8 bases. The V gene's germline CDR1 is ENHRY and CDR2 SYGVKD. The CDR3 consists of 15 residues. The V and J ends lost 7 bases and 6 bases, in that order; junction bases with no gene match: 13.

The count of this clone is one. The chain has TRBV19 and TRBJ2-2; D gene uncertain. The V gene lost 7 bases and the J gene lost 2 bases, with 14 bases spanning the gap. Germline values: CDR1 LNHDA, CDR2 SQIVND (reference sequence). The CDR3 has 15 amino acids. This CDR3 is CASNPGFDNTGELFF. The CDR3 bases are TGTGCCAGTAATCCGGGTTTCGATAACACCGGGGAGCTGTTTTTT.

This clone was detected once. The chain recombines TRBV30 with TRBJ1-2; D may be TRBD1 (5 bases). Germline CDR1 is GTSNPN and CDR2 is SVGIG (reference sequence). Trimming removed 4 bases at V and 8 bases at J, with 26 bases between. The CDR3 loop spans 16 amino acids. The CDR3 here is CAWTHQGNYRSGGYTF. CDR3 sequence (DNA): TGTGCCTGGACTCACCAGGGAAATTACAGGTCGGGCGGCTACACCTTC.

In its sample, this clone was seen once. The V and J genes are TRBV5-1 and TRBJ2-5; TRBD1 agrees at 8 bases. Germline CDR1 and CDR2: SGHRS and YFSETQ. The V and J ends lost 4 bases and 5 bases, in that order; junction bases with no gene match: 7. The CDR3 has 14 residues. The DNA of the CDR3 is TGCGCCAGCAGCCAGACAGGGGCTGAGGAGACCCAGTACTTC. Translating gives CASSQTGAEETQYF.

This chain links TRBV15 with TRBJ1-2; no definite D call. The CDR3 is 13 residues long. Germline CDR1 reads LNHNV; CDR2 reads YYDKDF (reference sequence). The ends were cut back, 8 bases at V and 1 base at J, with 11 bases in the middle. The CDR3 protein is CATLGGSNYGYTF. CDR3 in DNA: TGTGCCACCCTAGGTGGCAGTAACTATGGCTACACCTTC.

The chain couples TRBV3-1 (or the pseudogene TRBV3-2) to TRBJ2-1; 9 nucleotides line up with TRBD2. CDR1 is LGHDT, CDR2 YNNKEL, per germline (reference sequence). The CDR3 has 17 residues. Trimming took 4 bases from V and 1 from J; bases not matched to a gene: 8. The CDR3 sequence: CASSLIQGLASYNEQFF. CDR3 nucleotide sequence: TGTGCCAGCAGCCTGATTCAAGGACTAGCGTCCTACAATGAGCAGTTCTTC.

The CDR3 sequence: CATSREGLAGRTDTQYF. The CDR3, as DNA: TGTGCCACCAGCAGAGAAGGACTAGCGGGACGCACAGATACGCAGTATTTT. The rearrangement joins TRBV15 to TRBJ2-3; 12 bases are a match to TRBD2. The V segment lost 0 bases and the J segment 1 base; nucleotides outside the gene matches: 2. Germline V gene sequence: CDR1 LNHNV, CDR2 YYDKDF (reference sequence). This CDR3 has 17 amino acids. Drawing the rest from reference TRBV15 and TRBJ2-3, the complete variable domain is DAMVIQNPRYQVTQFGKPVTLSCSQTLNHNVMYWYQQKSSQAPKLLFHYYDKDFNNEADTPDNFQSRRPNTSFCFLDIRSPGLGDTAMYLCATSREGLAGRTDTQYFGPGTRLTVL.

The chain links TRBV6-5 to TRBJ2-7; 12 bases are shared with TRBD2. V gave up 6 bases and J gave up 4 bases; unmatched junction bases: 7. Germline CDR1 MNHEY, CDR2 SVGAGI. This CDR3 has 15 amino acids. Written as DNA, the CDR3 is TGTGCCAGCAGGGCTACTAGCGGGAGGCCATACGAGCAGTACTTC. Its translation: CASRATSGRPYEQYF.

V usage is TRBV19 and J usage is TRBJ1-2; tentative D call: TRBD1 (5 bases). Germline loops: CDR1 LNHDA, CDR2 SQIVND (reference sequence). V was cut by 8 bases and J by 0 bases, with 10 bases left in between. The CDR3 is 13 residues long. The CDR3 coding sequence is TGTGCCAGTGGGGCACAGTCTAACTATGGCTACACCTTC. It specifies CASGAQSNYGYTF. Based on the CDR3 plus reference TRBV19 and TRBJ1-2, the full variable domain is DGGITQSPKYLFRKEGQNVTLSCEQNLNHDAMYWYRQDPGQGLRLIYYSQIVNDFQKGDIAEGYSVSREKKESFPLTVTSAQKNPTAFYLCASGAQSNYGYTFGSGTRLTVV.

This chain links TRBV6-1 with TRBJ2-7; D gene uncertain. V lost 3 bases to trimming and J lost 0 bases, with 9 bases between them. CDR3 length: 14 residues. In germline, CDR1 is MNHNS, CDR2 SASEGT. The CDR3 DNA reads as TGTGCCAGCAGTGAGCAGCTAGTCTCCTACGAGCAGTACTTC. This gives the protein CASSEQLVSYEQYF.

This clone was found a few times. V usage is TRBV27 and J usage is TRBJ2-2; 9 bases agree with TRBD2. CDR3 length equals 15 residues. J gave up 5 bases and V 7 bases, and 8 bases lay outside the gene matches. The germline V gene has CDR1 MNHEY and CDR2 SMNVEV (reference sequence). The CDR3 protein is CASTLGLAGTGELFF. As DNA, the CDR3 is TGTGCCAGCACTTTGGGCCTAGCGGGGACCGGGGAGCTGTTTTTT.

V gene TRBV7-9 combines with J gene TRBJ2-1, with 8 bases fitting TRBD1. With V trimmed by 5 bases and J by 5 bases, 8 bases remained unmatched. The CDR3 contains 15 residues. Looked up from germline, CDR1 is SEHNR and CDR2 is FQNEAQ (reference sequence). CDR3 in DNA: TGTGCCAGCAGCCAAAGGACAGGGAGGCACAATGAGCAGTTCTTC. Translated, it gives CASSQRTGRHNEQFF.

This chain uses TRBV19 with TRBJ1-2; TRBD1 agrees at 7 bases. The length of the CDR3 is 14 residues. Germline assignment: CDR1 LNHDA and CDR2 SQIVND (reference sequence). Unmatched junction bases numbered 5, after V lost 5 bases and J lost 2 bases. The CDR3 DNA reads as TGTGCCAGTAGTTTGCGGGACAGAAACTATGGCTACACCTTC. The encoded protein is CASSLRDRNYGYTF.

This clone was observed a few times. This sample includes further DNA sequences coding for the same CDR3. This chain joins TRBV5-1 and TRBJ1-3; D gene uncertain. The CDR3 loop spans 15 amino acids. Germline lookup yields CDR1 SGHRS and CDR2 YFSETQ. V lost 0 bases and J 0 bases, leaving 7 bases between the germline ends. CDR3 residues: CASSLVGGSGNTIYF. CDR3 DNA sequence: TGCGCCAGCAGCTTGGTTGGCGGCTCTGGAAACACCATATATTTT.

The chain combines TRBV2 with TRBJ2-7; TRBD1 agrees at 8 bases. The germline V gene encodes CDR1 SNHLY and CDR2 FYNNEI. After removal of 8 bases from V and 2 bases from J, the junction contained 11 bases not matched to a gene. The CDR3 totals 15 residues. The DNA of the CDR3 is TGTGCCAGCTTTGTAGGACAGGGCTTACCCTACGAGCAGTACTTC. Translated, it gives CASFVGQGLPYEQYF.

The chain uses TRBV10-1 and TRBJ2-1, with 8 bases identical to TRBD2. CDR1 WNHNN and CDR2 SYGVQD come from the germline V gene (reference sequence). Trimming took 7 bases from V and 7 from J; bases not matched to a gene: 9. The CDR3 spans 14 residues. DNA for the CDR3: TGCGCCAGCACCGACCCTAGCGGGCAGAATGAGCAGTTCTTC. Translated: CASTDPSGQNEQFF.